These 20 T cell receptor beta chains were sequenced from one sample in a study of cytomegalovirus exposure and HLA in healthy donors. PCR amplification relied on 60 Vbeta primers (plus 13 Jbeta primers). Using immunoSEQ multiplex PCR, the repertoire was profiled, and TCRdb retains in-frame clones only, with some absent. The sample spans roughly 200,000 clones; the ten largest clones claim about 6.8%. Sequencing was carried out using PBMCs. The receptors derive from a man aged 25-45 years in good health and CMV-seronegative.

J is TRBJ2-1 and V is TRBV5-4, with 9 positions matching TRBD2. The CDR3 totals 16 residues. Germline V gene data show CDR1 as SGHNT and CDR2 as YYREEE (reference sequence). V lost 0 bases, J lost 6 bases, and 7 bases stayed unmatched. The CDR3 DNA reads as TGTGCCAGCAGCTTGGAACGGCTAGCGGGAACCAATGAGCAGTTCTTC. Encoded protein: CASSLERLAGTNEQFF.

The chain employs TRBV5-4 and TRBJ2-3, with TRBD1 as a possible D gene (6 bases). V was pared by 5 bases and J by 1 base, with 17 bases between. CDR1 is SGHNT and CDR2 is YYREEE in the germline V gene (reference sequence). The CDR3 runs to 16 residues. CDR3 sequence: CASSTGWGPGTDTQYF. CDR3 in DNA: TGTGCCAGCAGTACAGGGTGGGGACCTGGCACAGATACGCAGTATTTT.

To note about this clone: A junction end diverges from the germline sequence, so it may reflect a read error. The CDR3 protein is CASSVHTGNPGELFF. For the CDR3, the DNA is TGTGCCAGCAGCGTACATACAGGGAACCCCGGGGAGCTGTTTTTT. The rearrangement joins TRBV9 to TRBJ2-2; D might be TRBD1 (6 bases). The CDR3 is 15 residues long. The V gene's germline CDR1 is SGDLS and CDR2 YYNGEE.

The chain combines TRBV5-1 with TRBJ1-1; D gene ambiguous. V gave up 0 bases and J gave up 1 base, with 7 bases separating them. The germline V gene has CDR1 SGHRS and CDR2 YFSETQ. The CDR3 consists of 14 residues. CDR3 nucleotides: TGCGCCAGCAGCTTGGCCGAGTCGAACACTGAAGCTTTCTTT. Translation gives CASSLAESNTEAFF.

This sequence joins TRBV10-1 and TRBJ1-3, with D unresolved. Per the germline V gene, CDR1 is WNHNN and CDR2 is SYGVQD (reference sequence). The CDR3 is 15 residues long. V dropped 3 bases and J dropped 0 bases, with 9 bases sitting between them. The CDR3 here is CASSEGGNSGNTIYF. The CDR3 nucleotides read TGCGCCAGCAGTGAAGGCGGAAACTCTGGAAACACCATATATTTT.

The V gene is TRBV10-1, the J gene TRBJ2-7, with TRBD2 matching 7 bases. The V gene's germline CDR1 is WNHNN and CDR2 SYGVQD (reference sequence). The CDR3 spans 15 residues. J was trimmed by 3 bases and V by 2 bases; bases with no gene match: 7. The CDR3 spells CASSEGLAGLYEQYF. CDR3 nucleotides: TGCGCCAGCAGTGAGGGTTTAGCGGGTCTCTACGAGCAGTACTTC.

The chain joins TRBV19 to TRBJ2-3; D possibly corresponds to TRBD2 (7 bases). Trimming removed 0 bases at V and 2 bases at J, with 18 bases between. The CDR3 has 18 amino acids. Looked up from germline, CDR1 is LNHDA and CDR2 is SQIVND (reference sequence). The CDR3 reads CASSIDWGGDTATDTQYF. The DNA of the CDR3 is TGTGCCAGTAGTATAGATTGGGGAGGGGACACAGCCACAGATACGCAGTATTTT.

The chain uses TRBV27 and TRBJ1-1, with TRBD1 matching over 9 bases. Germline-derived CDR1 and CDR2 are MNHEY and SMNVEV (reference sequence). Germline trimming cut 3 bases from V and 4 bases from J; bases unmatched to any gene: 6. The CDR3 totals 15 residues. CDR3 nucleotide sequence: TGTGCCAGCAGTTTCTGGGACAGGGTTTCCACTGAAGCTTTCTTT. Translation: CASSFWDRVSTEAFF.

This rearrangement joins TRBV5-8 to TRBJ1-5; TRBD1 is a possible D gene (6 bases). CDR3 length: 15 amino acids. Germline V CDR1 and CDR2: SGHTS, YDEGEE. V shed 4 bases and J shed 0 bases, with 11 bases lying between them. For the CDR3, the DNA is TGTGCCAGCAGCCTTACAGGGATTAGCAATCAGCCCCAGCATTTT. It specifies CASSLTGISNQPQHF.

The V gene is TRBV5-1, the J gene TRBJ2-2; 8 bases are shared with TRBD1. CDR1 is SGHRS and CDR2 is YFSETQ in the germline V gene. The CDR3 runs to 15 residues. V lost 4 bases and J lost 1; bases outside the gene matches: 3. The CDR3 coding sequence is TGCGCCAGCAGCACCGGGACAGGGAACACCGGGGAGCTGTTTTTT. This codes for CASSTGTGNTGELFF.

This chain connects TRBV13 to TRBJ2-5, with a weak D call TRBD1 (6 bases). The DNA end is more similar to TRBJ2-7, so the J call may be wrong. The CDR3 totals 13 residues. The germline CDR1 and CDR2 sequences are PRHDT and FYEKMQ (reference sequence). CDR3 in amino acids: CASSLDRSYEQYF. CDR3 nucleotide sequence: TGTGCCAGCAGCTTGGACAGATCCTACGAGCAGTACTTC.

The CDR3 sequence is CASSASDTQYF. The CDR3 bases are TGTGCCAGCAGTGCGTCAGATACGCAGTATTTT. The chain uses TRBV2 and TRBJ2-3; no definite D call. This CDR3 contains 11 residues. The germline CDR1 and CDR2 sequences are SNHLY and FYNNEI. V lost 4 bases, J lost 4 bases, and 3 bases lay in between.

The J gene is TRBJ1-3, the V gene TRBV27; 7 positions match TRBD1. With 6 bases clipped from V and 0 bases from J, the junction kept 2 bases outside the gene matches. Germline V gene lookup returns CDR1 MNHEY and CDR2 SMNVEV (reference sequence). The CDR3 has 14 residues. As DNA, the CDR3 is TGTGCCAGCAGCAACAGGGGCTCTGGAAACACCATATATTTT. Translated, it gives CASSNRGSGNTIYF.

The rearrangement links TRBV5-5 to TRBJ2-2; D gene uncertain. The germline CDR1 and CDR2 sequences are SGHKS and YYEKEE (reference sequence). V was cut by 0 bases and J by 5 bases, with 8 bases left in between. The CDR3 contains 14 residues. This CDR3 is CASSLDSWTGELFF. Written as DNA, the CDR3 is TGTGCCAGCAGCTTGGACAGTTGGACCGGGGAGCTGTTTTTT.

The chain couples TRBV11-2 to TRBJ1-2; maybe TRBD1 (5 bases). This CDR3 contains 18 residues. Germline V gene data show CDR1 as SGHAT and CDR2 as FQNNGV. V lost 3 bases to trimming and J lost 5 bases, with 25 bases between them. CDR3 sequence: CASSFVGTDRARGYGYTF. DNA for the CDR3: TGTGCCAGCAGCTTTGTGGGGACCGATCGCGCCCGGGGGTATGGCTACACCTTC. Drawing the rest from reference TRBV11-2 and TRBJ1-2, the complete variable domain is EAGVAQSPRYKIIEKRQSVAFWCNPISGHATLYWYQQILGQGPKLLIQFQNNGVVDDSQLPKDRFSAERLKGVDSTLKIQPAKLEDSAVYLCASSFVGTDRARGYGYTFGSGTRLTVV.

The CDR3 bases are TGCGCCAGCAGCCAATTTCCTCGACTAGCGGGAGAGGTCAATGAGCAGTTCTTC. Translating it yields CASSQFPRLAGEVNEQFF. This chain uses TRBV4-1 with TRBJ2-1; 12 nucleotides align to TRBD2. The germline gives CDR1 MGHRA, CDR2 YSYEKL. The V and J ends lost 2 bases and 6 bases, in that order; junction bases with no gene match: 11. The length of the CDR3 is 18 residues.

The chain carries TRBV7-3 and TRBJ2-7; D remains unclear. The germline CDR1 and CDR2 sequences are SGHTA and FQGTGA. Trimming pared 5 bases from V and 9 bases from J, leaving 17 bases between. The CDR3 runs 13 residues. CDR3 in amino acids: CASSPRVGGWQYF. The DNA for the CDR3 is TGTGCCAGCAGCCCACGGGTTGGTGGGTGGCAGTACTTC.

V is TRBV9 and J is TRBJ2-1; TRBD1 matches at 10 bases. The CDR3 loop spans 17 amino acids. From germline, CDR1 is SGDLS and CDR2 YYNGEE. V lost 1 base to trimming and J lost 5 bases; unmatched junction nucleotides: 9. CDR3 coding DNA: TGTGCCAGCAGCGTATCTGGGTCGGGACAGGGGAACAATGAGCAGTTCTTC. It encodes CASSVSGSGQGNNEQFF.

J is TRBJ1-2 and V is TRBV15, with D possibly matching TRBD1 (6 bases). Germline CDR1 LNHNV, CDR2 YYDKDF (reference sequence). CDR3 length equals 15 residues. The V end was cut by 9 bases, the J end by 5 bases, with 22 bases between. The CDR3 region is CATSMGKTGYYGYTF. The CDR3 coding sequence is TGTGCCACATCAATGGGGAAGACAGGTTATTATGGCTACACCTTC. Full variable domain (rest looked up from reference TRBV15 and TRBJ1-2): DAMVIQNPRYQVTQFGKPVTLSCSQTLNHNVMYWYQQKSSQAPKLLFHYYDKDFNNEADTPDNFQSRRPNTSFCFLDIRSPGLGDTAMYLCATSMGKTGYYGYTFGSGTRLTVV.

This chain uses TRBV28 with TRBJ2-5; 10 positions match TRBD1. CDR1 and CDR2 from the germline V gene are MDHEN and SYDVKM. J lost 5 bases, V lost 1 base, and 4 bases had no gene match. The CDR3 is 15 amino acids. The CDR3 sequence is CASSLYGTGDETQYF. The CDR3 region has the DNA TGTGCCAGCAGTTTATATGGGACAGGGGATGAGACCCAGTACTTC.